The T cell receptor beta chain described here comes from a study of PD-L1 blockade in urothelial cancer. The time point here: pretreatment peripheral blood. Using immunoSEQ multiplex PCR, the repertoire was profiled, and TCRdb retains in-frame clones only, with some absent. Here the sample spans fewer than 40,000 clones, roughly nine tenths being singletons. This specimen was PBMCs, taken around atezolizumab (anti-PD-L1) treatment. This sequence originates from a woman in her sixties or seventies with urothelial cancer.

The CDR3 nucleotides read TGTGCCAGTAGTATCAAAACGGGGGGCGCATCCACTGAAGCTTTCTTT. This encodes CASSIKTGGASTEAFF. The chain employs TRBV19 and TRBJ1-1, with a possible D match to TRBD1 (6 bases). This CDR3 has 16 residues. Trimming took off 3 bases at V and 4 bases at J, with 18 bases between the two ends. Germline CDR1 and CDR2: LNHDA and SQIVND (reference sequence).